This T cell receptor beta chain was sequenced in a study of T cell repertoires in cytomegalovirus infection. TCRdb re-analysed the reads in MiXCR, keeping a single row per CDR3 protein. This sample carries fewer than 950,000 distinct CDR3 sequences, around a third of them seen once, and the ten largest clones take roughly an eighth. On this clonotype itself: Its antigen is unknown.

The TCR originated in a human donor in good health (CMV status not recorded). Some clones in this sample may be carry-over from other donors' samples. Sequenced here: cultured CD8+ T cells from PBMCs, sampled from culture after CMV antigen stimulation.

The DNA for the CDR3 is TGCAGCGTTAAATTACAGGGGCTAGTCACTGAAGCTTTCTTT. Translating it yields CSVKLQGLVTEAFF. The rearrangement uses TRBV29-1 and TRBJ1-1, with 7 bases identical to TRBD1. V dropped 5 bases and J dropped 4; count of bases not matched to a gene: 10. Germline V gene lookup returns CDR1 SQVTM and CDR2 ANQGSEA. The CDR3 consists of 14 residues. The full variable domain, rest sourced from reference TRBV29-1 and TRBJ1-1, is SAVISQKPSRDICQRGTSLTIQCQVDSQVTMMFWYRQQPGQSLTLIATANQGSEATYESGFVIDKFPISRPNLTFSTLTVSNMSPEDSSIYLCSVKLQGLVTEAFFGQGTRLTVV.